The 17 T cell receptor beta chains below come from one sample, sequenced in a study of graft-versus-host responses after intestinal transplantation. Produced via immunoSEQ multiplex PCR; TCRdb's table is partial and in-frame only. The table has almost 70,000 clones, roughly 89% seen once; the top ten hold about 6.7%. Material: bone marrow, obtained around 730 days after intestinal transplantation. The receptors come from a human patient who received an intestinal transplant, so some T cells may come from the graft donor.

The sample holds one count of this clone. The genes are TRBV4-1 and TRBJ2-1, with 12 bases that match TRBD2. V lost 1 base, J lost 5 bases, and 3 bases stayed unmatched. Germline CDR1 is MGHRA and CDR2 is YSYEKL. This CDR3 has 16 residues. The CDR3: CASSQGGLAGHNEQFF. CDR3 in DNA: TGCGCCAGCAGCCAAGGTGGACTAGCGGGGCACAATGAGCAGTTCTTC.

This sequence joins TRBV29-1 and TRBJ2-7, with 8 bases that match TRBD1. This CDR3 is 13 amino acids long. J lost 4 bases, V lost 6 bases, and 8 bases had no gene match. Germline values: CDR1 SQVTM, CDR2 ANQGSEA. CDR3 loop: CSVQSGQEYEQYF. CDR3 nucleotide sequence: TGCAGCGTACAATCGGGACAGGAGTACGAGCAGTACTTC.

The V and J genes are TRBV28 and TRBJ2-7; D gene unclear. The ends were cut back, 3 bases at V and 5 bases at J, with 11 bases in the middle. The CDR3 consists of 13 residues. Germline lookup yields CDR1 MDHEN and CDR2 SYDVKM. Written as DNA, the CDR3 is TGTGCCAGCAGTTTCTGGGTCAGAAACGAGCAGTACTTC. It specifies CASSFWVRNEQYF.

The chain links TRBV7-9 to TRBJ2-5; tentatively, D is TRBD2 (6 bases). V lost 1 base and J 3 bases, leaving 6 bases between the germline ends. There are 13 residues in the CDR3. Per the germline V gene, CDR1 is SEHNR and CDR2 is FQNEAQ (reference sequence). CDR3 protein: CASSLGGEETQYF. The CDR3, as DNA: TGTGCCAGCAGCTTAGGCGGGGAAGAGACCCAGTACTTC.

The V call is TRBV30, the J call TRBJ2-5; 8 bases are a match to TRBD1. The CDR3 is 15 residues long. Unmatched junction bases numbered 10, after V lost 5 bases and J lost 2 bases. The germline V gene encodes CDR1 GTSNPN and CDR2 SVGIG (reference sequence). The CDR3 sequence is CAWRQGRGGQETQYF. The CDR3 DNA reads TGTGCCTGGCGACAGGGGCGAGGAGGGCAAGAGACCCAGTACTTC.

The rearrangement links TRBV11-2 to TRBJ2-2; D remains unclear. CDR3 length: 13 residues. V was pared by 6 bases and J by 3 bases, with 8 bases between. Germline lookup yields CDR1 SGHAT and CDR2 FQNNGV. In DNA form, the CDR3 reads TGTGCCAGCAGACCCGTGTACACCGGGGAGCTGTTTTTT. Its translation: CASRPVYTGELFF.

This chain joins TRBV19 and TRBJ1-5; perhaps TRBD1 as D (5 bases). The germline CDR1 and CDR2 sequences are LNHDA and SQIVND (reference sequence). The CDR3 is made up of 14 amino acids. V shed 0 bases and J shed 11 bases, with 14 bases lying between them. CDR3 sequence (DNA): TGTGCCAGTAGTATAGAAGGGGAGGGTAGGGCCCAGCATTTT. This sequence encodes CASSIEGEGRAQHF.

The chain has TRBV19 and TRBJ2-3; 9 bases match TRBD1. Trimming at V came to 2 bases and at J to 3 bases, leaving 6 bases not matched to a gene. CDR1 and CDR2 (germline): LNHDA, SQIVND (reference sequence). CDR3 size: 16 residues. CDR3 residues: CASSIHRGLRTDTQYF. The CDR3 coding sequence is TGTGCCAGTAGTATACACAGGGGGCTGAGGACAGATACGCAGTATTTT.

Here the CDR3 DNA reads TGTGCCAGCAGTTTGACAGACGCCTACGAGCAGTACTTC. It yields the protein CASSLTDAYEQYF. The chain employs TRBV28 and TRBJ2-7; tentative D call: TRBD1 (5 bases). The V gene's germline CDR1 is MDHEN and CDR2 SYDVKM. The CDR3 covers 13 residues. Trimming cost V 3 bases and J 2 bases, with 8 bases left between them.

The CDR3 reads CASGLAGVGSYNEQFF. CDR3 sequence (DNA): TGCGCCAGCGGGCTAGCGGGAGTAGGTTCCTACAATGAGCAGTTCTTC. The chain carries TRBV10-1 and TRBJ2-1, with 10 positions matching TRBD2. This CDR3 comprises 16 residues. The germline V gene has CDR1 WNHNN and CDR2 SYGVQD (reference sequence). Trimming at V came to 8 bases and at J to 1 base, leaving 8 bases not matched to a gene.

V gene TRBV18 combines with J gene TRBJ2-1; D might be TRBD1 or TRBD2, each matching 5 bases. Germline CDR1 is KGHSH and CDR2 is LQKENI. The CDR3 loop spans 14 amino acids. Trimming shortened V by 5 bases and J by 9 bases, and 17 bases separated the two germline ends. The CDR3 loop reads CASSERDGGGEQFF. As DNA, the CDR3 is TGTGCCAGCTCAGAAAGGGACGGTGGGGGTGAGCAGTTCTTC.

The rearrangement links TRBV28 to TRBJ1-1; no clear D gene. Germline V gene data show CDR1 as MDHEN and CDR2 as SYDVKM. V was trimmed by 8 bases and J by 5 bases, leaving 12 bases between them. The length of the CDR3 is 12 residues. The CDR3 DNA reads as TGTGCCAGCGGGGTTGGGGAAACTGAAGCTTTCTTT. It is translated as CASGVGETEAFF.

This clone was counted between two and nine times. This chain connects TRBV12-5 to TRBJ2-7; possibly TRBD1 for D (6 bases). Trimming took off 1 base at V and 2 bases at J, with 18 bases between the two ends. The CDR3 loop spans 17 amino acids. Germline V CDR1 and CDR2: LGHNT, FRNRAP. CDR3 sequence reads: CASGLETGRDTAYEQYF. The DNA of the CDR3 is TGTGCTAGTGGTTTGGAAACAGGCCGGGACACCGCCTACGAGCAGTACTTC. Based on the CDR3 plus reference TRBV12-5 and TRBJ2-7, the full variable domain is DARVTQTPRHKVTEMGQEVTMRCQPILGHNTVFWYRQTMMQGLELLAYFRNRAPLDDSGMPKDRFSAEMPDATLATLKIQPSEPRDSAVYFCASGLETGRDTAYEQYFGPGTRLTVT.

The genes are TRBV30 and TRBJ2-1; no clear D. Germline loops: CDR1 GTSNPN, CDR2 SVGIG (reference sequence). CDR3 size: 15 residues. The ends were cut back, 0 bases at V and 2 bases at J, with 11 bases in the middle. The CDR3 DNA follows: TGTGCCTGGAGTGTACTGTGGGCCGCCTACAATGAGCAGTTCTTC. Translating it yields CAWSVLWAAYNEQFF.

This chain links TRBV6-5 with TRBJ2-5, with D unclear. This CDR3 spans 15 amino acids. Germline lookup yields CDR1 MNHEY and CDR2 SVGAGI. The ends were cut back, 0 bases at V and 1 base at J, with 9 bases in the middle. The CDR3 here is CASSYSGGVQETQYF. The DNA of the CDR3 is TGTGCCAGCAGTTACTCGGGTGGGGTCCAAGAGACCCAGTACTTC.

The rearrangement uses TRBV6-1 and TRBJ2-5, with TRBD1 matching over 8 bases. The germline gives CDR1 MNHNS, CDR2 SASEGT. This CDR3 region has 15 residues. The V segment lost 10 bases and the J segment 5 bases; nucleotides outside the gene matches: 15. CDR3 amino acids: CATYNTGGLSETQYF. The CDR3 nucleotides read TGTGCCACGTATAACACAGGGGGTTTGAGCGAGACCCAGTACTTC.

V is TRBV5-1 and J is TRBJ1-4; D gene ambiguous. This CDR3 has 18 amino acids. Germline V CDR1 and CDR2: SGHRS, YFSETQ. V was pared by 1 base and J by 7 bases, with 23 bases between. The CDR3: CASSLMAGPKRGVEKLFF. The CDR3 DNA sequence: TGCGCCAGCAGCTTGATGGCAGGTCCTAAGCGTGGGGTTGAAAAACTGTTTTTT.